Listed here are 27 T cell receptor beta chains from one sample, sequenced in a study of cytomegalovirus exposure and HLA in healthy donors. This PCR relied on a set of 60 Vbeta primers and 13 Jbeta primers. Sequencing was performed with immunoSEQ multiplex PCR; in TCRdb, only in-frame clones are kept and a portion is missing. The table shows under 130,000 clones, with around 82% occurring only once. Sequenced input: PBMCs. These receptors all come from a woman under 30 in good health and CMV-seropositive.

The chain carries TRBV7-3 and TRBJ2-7, with TRBD2 matching 9 bases. Germline assignment: CDR1 SGHTA and CDR2 FQGTGA. The V gene end was trimmed by 6 bases and the J gene end by 3 bases; junction bases not matched to a gene: 6. The CDR3 loop spans 14 amino acids. CDR3 protein: CASRDGTSSYEQYF. The CDR3 DNA reads as TGTGCCAGCAGGGATGGGACTAGCAGCTACGAGCAGTACTTC. Drawing the rest from reference TRBV7-3 and TRBJ2-7, the complete variable domain is GAGVSQTPSNKVTEKGKYVELRCDPISGHTALYWYRQSLGQGPEFLIYFQGTGAADDSGLPNDRFFAVRPEGSVSTLKIQRTERGDSAVYLCASRDGTSSYEQYFGPGTRLTVT.

This chain uses TRBV21-1 with TRBJ1-5. TRBV21-1 is a listed pseudogene. CDR3 length: 12 residues. The CDR3 loop reads CASSRILQPQHF. In DNA form, the CDR3 reads TGTGCCAGCAGCAGAATACTTCAGCCCCAGCATTTT.

The chain has TRBV10-3 and TRBJ2-7, with 7 nucleotides matching TRBD2. The CDR3 length is 14 residues. V shed 2 bases and J 2 bases; nucleotides not matched to a gene: 3. Germline V gene sequence: CDR1 ENHRY, CDR2 SYGVKD. The chain's CDR3 is CAISEVGTTYEQYF. The CDR3, as DNA: TGTGCCATCAGTGAGGTGGGGACTACCTACGAGCAGTACTTC.

The chain couples TRBV2 to TRBJ2-3; TRBD1 matches 9 bases. Germline V gene data show CDR1 as SNHLY and CDR2 as FYNNEI. The CDR3 runs to 14 residues. V shed 6 bases and J 2 bases; nucleotides not matched to a gene: 3. CDR3: CASRDRGVTDTQYF. Here the CDR3 DNA reads TGTGCCAGCAGGGACAGGGGAGTCACAGATACGCAGTATTTT.

This clone was counted a few times. The chain recombines TRBV10-3 with TRBJ1-1; D unclear. Per the germline V gene, CDR1 is ENHRY and CDR2 is SYGVKD. This CDR3 comprises 17 residues. Trimming pared 6 bases from V and 0 bases from J, leaving 20 bases between. CDR3 in amino acids: CAIRAFFEVPMNTEAFF. CDR3 bases: TGTGCCATCAGAGCCTTTTTCGAGGTCCCTATGAACACTGAAGCTTTCTTT.

This chain uses TRBV19 with TRBJ2-7; 11 nucleotides line up with TRBD2. CDR1 is LNHDA, CDR2 SQIVND, per germline (reference sequence). The CDR3 sequence is 15 residues long. V lost 5 bases, J lost 0 bases, and 3 bases stayed unmatched. The DNA for the CDR3 is TGTGCCAGTAGTCCGGGACTAGCGGTCTCCTACGAGCAGTACTTC. It yields the protein CASSPGLAVSYEQYF.

This clone has a handful of counts. The genes are TRBV7-9 and TRBJ1-4, with D possibly being TRBD1 (5 bases). Trimming stripped 3 bases from V and 3 bases from J, with 8 bases between. CDR1 is SEHNR and CDR2 is FQNEAQ in the germline V gene (reference sequence). The CDR3 runs 14 residues. For the CDR3, the DNA is TGTGCCAGCAGCTTCGACAGCGCTAATGAAAAACTGTTTTTT. The encoded protein is CASSFDSANEKLFF.

The chain combines TRBV5-8 with TRBJ2-4; D gene uncertain. V gave up 1 base and J gave up 3 bases, with 8 bases separating them. Germline CDR1 SGHTS, CDR2 YDEGEE. There are 14 residues in the CDR3. The CDR3 spells CASSLRSDKNIQYF. DNA of the CDR3: TGTGCCAGCAGCTTGAGATCAGACAAAAACATTCAGTACTTC.

This rearrangement joins TRBV7-3 to TRBJ2-3, with TRBD1 identical over 8 bases. J lost 7 bases, V lost 2 bases, and 8 bases had no gene match. The CDR3 extends over 15 amino acids. Germline CDR1 reads SGHTA; CDR2 reads FQGTGA. In nucleotides, the CDR3 is TGTGCCAGCAGCTTAGAACAGGGGGTACCCTATACGCAGTATTTT. Protein: CASSLEQGVPYTQYF.

This clone was counted ten times or more. The V call is TRBV16, the J call TRBJ1-1; 12 bases agree with TRBD1. The junction had 4 bases not matched to a gene; V was cut back by 5 bases and J by 6 bases. Per the germline V gene, CDR1 is KGHSY and CDR2 is FQNENV. The CDR3 contains 14 residues. Written as DNA, the CDR3 is TGTGCCAGCAGCTCTGGGACAGGGGGCTCTGAAGCTTTCTTT. Protein: CASSSGTGGSEAFF.

The sample holds a few counts of this clone. The CDR3 protein is CASKKGEISYEQYF. The DNA for the CDR3 is TGTGCCAGTAAGAAGGGAGAGATCTCCTACGAGCAGTACTTC. The gene calls are TRBV7-9 and TRBJ2-7; weak D call: TRBD2 (5 bases). V was trimmed by 9 bases and J by 0 bases, leaving 15 bases between them. The CDR3 sequence is 14 residues long. Germline-derived CDR1 and CDR2 are SEHNR and FQNEAQ (reference sequence).

The J gene is TRBJ1-4, the V gene TRBV5-6, with 9 bases fitting TRBD1. The germline gives CDR1 SGHDT, CDR2 YYEEEE. This CDR3 has 15 amino acids. V was pared by 3 bases and J by 7 bases, with 7 bases of the junction left unmatched. CDR3 loop: CASSSAQGAGEKLFF. The CDR3 DNA reads as TGTGCCAGCAGCTCGGCACAGGGGGCTGGTGAAAAACTGTTTTTT.

This rearrangement joins TRBV13 to TRBJ1-2; D is unclear. The V end was cut by 0 bases, the J end by 2 bases, with 10 bases between. From germline, CDR1 is PRHDT and CDR2 FYEKMQ (reference sequence). The CDR3 is made up of 15 amino acids. The CDR3 protein is CASSLGGQSNYGYTF. The CDR3, as DNA: TGTGCCAGCAGCTTAGGTGGGCAGAGCAACTATGGCTACACCTTC.

The genes are TRBV9 and TRBJ2-3; no reliable D call. Trimming shortened V by 0 bases and J by 0 bases, and 11 bases separated the two germline ends. Looked up from germline, CDR1 is SGDLS and CDR2 is YYNGEE. This CDR3 has 16 amino acids. CDR3 sequence reads: CASSVAGGDSTDTQYF. The CDR3 DNA is TGTGCCAGCAGCGTAGCTGGCGGAGATAGCACAGATACGCAGTATTTT.

This chain links TRBV7-9 with TRBJ1-3, with a weak D call TRBD1 (5 bases). This CDR3 comprises 16 residues. Per germline, CDR1 SEHNR and CDR2 FQNEAQ (reference sequence). V was pared by 4 bases and J by 0 bases, with 13 bases between. The CDR3 nucleotides are TGTGCCAGCAGCTACTATGGGACTAGCTCTGGAAACACCATATATTTT. Protein product: CASSYYGTSSGNTIYF.

CDR3 residues: CAISEGRGEEQYF. CDR3 nucleotides: TGTGCCATCAGTGAAGGGCGGGGGGAAGAGCAGTACTTC. The chain links TRBV10-3 to TRBJ2-7, with TRBD2 identical over 8 bases. The CDR3 is made up of 13 amino acids. The germline gives CDR1 ENHRY, CDR2 SYGVKD. The V and J ends lost 3 bases and 7 bases, in that order; junction bases with no gene match: 5.

The V call is TRBV19, the J call TRBJ1-4; D gene uncertain. Germline V gene data show CDR1 as LNHDA and CDR2 as SQIVND (reference sequence). Between the trimmed V and J ends, which lost 8 bases and 7 bases, there was a span of 26 bases. The CDR3 spans 17 residues. In DNA form, the CDR3 reads TGTGCCAGTTCAGCGGAGATACACCGGGCGGGGAGTGAAAAACTGTTTTTT. Protein product: CASSAEIHRAGSEKLFF.

The chain joins TRBV6-1 to TRBJ1-1; 9 bases fit TRBD1. Per germline, CDR1 MNHNS and CDR2 SASEGT. CDR3 length: 15 residues. With 4 bases clipped from V and 3 bases from J, the junction kept 6 bases outside the gene matches. The CDR3 sequence: CASSVYRGRDTEAFF. In nucleotides, the CDR3 is TGTGCCAGCAGTGTTTACAGGGGGCGCGACACTGAAGCTTTCTTT.

The genes are TRBV6-4 and TRBJ2-3; 15 bases map to TRBD2. The CDR3 has 18 amino acids. The ends lost 0 bases at V and 2 bases at J; junction bases unmatched: 3. The germline gives CDR1 MRHNA, CDR2 SNTAGT. CDR3 in amino acids: CASSDSGLAGGFTDTQYF. The CDR3 DNA reads as TGTGCCAGCAGTGACTCGGGACTAGCGGGAGGTTTCACAGATACGCAGTATTTT.

The chain is built from TRBV6-5 and TRBJ2-2, with D tentatively TRBD1 (5 bases). V lost 6 bases and J lost 5, with 13 bases in between. Germline lookup yields CDR1 MNHEY and CDR2 SVGAGI. The CDR3 extends over 14 amino acids. CDR3 loop: CASSKGKWTGELFF. The DNA of the CDR3 is TGTGCCAGCAGCAAGGGGAAGTGGACCGGGGAGCTGTTTTTT.

The chain links TRBV2 to TRBJ2-7; a possible D gene is TRBD1 (5 bases). Germline V gene data show CDR1 as SNHLY and CDR2 as FYNNEI. This CDR3 spans 13 amino acids. Between the trimmed V and J ends, which lost 7 bases and 3 bases, there was a span of 13 bases. This CDR3 reads CASNSGQGYEQYF. The CDR3 region has the DNA TGTGCCAGCAATTCTGGCCAGGGCTACGAGCAGTACTTC.

The chain is built from TRBV2 and TRBJ1-1, with TRBD1 matching over 7 bases. The germline CDR1 and CDR2 sequences are SNHLY and FYNNEI. V was pared by 5 bases and J by 8 bases, with 8 bases of the junction left unmatched. The CDR3 spans 13 residues. CDR3 nucleotides: TGTGCCAGCAGTCGAAGGGGGCTGGGCGAAGCTTTCTTT. Its protein product is CASSRRGLGEAFF.

The chain links TRBV4-2 to TRBJ2-1; weak D call: TRBD2 (6 bases). The V and J ends lost 10 bases and 7 bases respectively, with 14 bases between them. The CDR3 is 12 amino acids. The germline gives CDR1 LGHNA, CDR2 YNFKEQ. The CDR3 sequence: CATHGGWNEQFF. CDR3 DNA sequence: TGTGCCACCCACGGAGGGTGGAATGAGCAGTTCTTC.

This chain connects TRBV28 to TRBJ2-7; 7 bases fit TRBD2. The CDR3 has 14 residues. The ends lost 8 bases at V and 0 bases at J; junction bases unmatched: 7. The germline V gene encodes CDR1 MDHEN and CDR2 SYDVKM. The CDR3 DNA reads as TGTGCCAGCGTTAGAGCGGGGAGCTCCTACGAGCAGTACTTC. Translating it yields CASVRAGSSYEQYF.

The V and J genes are TRBV6-1 and TRBJ1-1; unclear D gene. This CDR3 has 13 amino acids. The V and J ends lost 5 bases and 2 bases respectively, with 9 bases between them. Per the germline V gene, CDR1 is MNHNS and CDR2 is SASEGT. The CDR3 nucleotides read TGTGCCAGCAGTCGGGGTTATAACACTGAAGCTTTCTTT. This gives the protein CASSRGYNTEAFF.

The chain carries TRBV5-5 and TRBJ1-2; no reliable D call. The germline gives CDR1 SGHKS, CDR2 YYEKEE (reference sequence). The CDR3 sequence is 17 residues long. Deletions cut 2 bases from V and 2 bases from J, with 19 bases between. This CDR3 is CASSFRQEVVLNYGYTF. In DNA form, the CDR3 reads TGTGCCAGCAGCTTCAGGCAGGAGGTGGTCCTGAACTATGGCTACACCTTC.

V usage is TRBV28 and J usage is TRBJ2-3; tentative D call: TRBD1 (6 bases). Germline CDR1 and CDR2: MDHEN and SYDVKM. There are 17 residues in the CDR3. V was trimmed by 4 bases and J by 2 bases, leaving 19 bases between them. CDR3 region: CASSYSLQGTYTDTQYF. The CDR3 DNA sequence: TGTGCCAGCAGTTATTCACTGCAGGGGACCTACACAGATACGCAGTATTTT.